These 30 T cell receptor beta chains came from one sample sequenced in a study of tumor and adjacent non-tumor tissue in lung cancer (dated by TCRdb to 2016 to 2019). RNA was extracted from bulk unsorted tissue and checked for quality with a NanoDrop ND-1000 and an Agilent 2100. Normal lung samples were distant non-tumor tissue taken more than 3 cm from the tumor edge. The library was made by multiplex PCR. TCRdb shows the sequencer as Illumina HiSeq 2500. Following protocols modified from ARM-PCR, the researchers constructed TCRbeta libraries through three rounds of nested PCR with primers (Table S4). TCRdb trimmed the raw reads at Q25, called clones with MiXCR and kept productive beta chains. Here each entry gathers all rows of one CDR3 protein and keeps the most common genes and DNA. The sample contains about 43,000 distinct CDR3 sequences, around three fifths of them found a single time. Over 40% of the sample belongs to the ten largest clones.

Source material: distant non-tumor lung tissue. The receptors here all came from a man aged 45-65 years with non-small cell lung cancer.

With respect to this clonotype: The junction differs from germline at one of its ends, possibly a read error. CDR3 DNA: TGTGCCAGTAGCTTTGAAGGGGGCGGGCAGTTCTTC. It specifies CASSFEGGGQFF. The chain couples TRBV5-4 to TRBJ2-1; 7 nucleotides agree with TRBD1. Germline CDR1 reads SGHNT; CDR2 reads YYREEE (reference sequence). The CDR3 consists of 12 residues.

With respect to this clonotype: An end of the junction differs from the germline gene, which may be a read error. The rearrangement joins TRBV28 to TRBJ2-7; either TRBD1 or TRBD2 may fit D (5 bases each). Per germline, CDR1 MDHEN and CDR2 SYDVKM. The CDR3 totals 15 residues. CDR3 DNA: TGTGCCAGTAACCGCGCCGGGACGCTCGTCTACGAGCAGCACTTC. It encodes CASNRAGTLVYEQHF.

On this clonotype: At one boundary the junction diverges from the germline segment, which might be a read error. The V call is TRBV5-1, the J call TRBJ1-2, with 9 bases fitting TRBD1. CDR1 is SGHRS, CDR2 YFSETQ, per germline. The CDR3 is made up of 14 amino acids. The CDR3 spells CTSNPGQGLDGYTF. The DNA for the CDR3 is TGCACCAGTAACCCGGGACAGGGTCTGGATGGCTACACCTTC.

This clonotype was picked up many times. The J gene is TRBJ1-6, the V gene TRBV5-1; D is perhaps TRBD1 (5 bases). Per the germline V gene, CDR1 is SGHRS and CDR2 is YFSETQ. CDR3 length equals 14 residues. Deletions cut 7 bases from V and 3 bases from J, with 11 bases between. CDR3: CASRRDGYNSPLHF. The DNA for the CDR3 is TGCGCCAGCCGACGGGACGGCTATAATTCACCCCTCCACTTT.

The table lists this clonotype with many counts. CDR3 sequence: CASSYPSGPSSSYNEQFF. The CDR3 DNA sequence: TGTGCCAGCAGTTACCCTTCAGGACCGTCAAGCTCCTACAATGAGCAGTTCTTC. The V gene is TRBV6-6, the J gene TRBJ2-1; D unclear. Germline V gene lookup returns CDR1 MNHNY and CDR2 SVGAGI (reference sequence). V lost 2 bases to trimming and J lost 0 bases, with 17 bases between them. This CDR3 spans 18 amino acids.

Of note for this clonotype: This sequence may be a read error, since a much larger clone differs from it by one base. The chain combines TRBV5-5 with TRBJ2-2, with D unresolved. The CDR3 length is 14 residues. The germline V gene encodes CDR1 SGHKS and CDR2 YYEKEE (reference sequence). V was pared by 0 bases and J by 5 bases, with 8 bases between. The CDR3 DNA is TGTGCCAGCAGCTTGGTATTTGTGACCGGGGAGCTGTTTTTT. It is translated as CASSLVFVTGELFF.

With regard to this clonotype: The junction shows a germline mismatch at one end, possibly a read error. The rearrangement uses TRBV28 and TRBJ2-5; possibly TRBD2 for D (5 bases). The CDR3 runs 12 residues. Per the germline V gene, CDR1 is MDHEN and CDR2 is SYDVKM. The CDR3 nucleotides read TGTCCCAGCAGTTTACTGAGGGAGACCCAGTATTTC. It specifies CPSSLLRETQYF.

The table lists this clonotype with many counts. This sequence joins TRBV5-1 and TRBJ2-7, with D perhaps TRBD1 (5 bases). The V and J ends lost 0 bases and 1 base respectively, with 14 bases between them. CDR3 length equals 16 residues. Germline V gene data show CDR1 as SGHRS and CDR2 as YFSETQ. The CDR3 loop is CASSLGHRDSSYEQYF. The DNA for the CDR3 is TGCGCCAGCAGCTTGGGGCACCGAGACAGTTCCTACGAGCAGTACTTC.

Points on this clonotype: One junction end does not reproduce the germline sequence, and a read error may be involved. The CDR3 DNA is TGTGCCATCAGCTTGGGACGGGACAACTCCTACGAGCAGTACTTT. Translation: CAISLGRDNSYEQYF. The chain links TRBV5-4 to TRBJ2-7; maybe TRBD1 (6 bases). The CDR3 runs to 15 residues. The germline gives CDR1 SGHNT, CDR2 YYREEE (reference sequence).

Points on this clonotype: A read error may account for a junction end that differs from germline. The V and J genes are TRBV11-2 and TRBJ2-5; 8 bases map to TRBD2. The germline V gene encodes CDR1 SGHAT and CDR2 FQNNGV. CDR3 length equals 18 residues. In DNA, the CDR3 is TGTGCCAGCGGCTTACCGGGACTAGTGGGGGGCGCGTATATGACCCAGAACTTC. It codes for CASGLPGLVGGAYMTQNF.

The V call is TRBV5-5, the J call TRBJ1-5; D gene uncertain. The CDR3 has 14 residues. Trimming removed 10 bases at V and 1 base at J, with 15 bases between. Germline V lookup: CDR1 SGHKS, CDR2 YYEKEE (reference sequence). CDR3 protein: CAHSPIISNQPQHF. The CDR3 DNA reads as TGTGCCCACAGCCCTATCATCAGCAATCAGCCCCAGCATTTT.

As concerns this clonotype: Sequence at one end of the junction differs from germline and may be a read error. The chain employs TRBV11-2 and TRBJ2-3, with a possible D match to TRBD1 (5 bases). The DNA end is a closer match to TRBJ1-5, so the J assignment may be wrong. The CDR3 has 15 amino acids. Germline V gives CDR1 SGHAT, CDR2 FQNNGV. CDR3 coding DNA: TGTGCCAGCAACTTAATGTCATCTAGCACAGGTACGCAGCATTTT. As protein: CASNLMSSSTGTQHF.

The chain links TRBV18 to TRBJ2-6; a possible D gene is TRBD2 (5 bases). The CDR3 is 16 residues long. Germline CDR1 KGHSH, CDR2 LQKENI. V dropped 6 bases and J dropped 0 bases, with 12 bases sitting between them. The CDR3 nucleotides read TGTGCCAGCTCGGGAGTGTACAGCTCTGGGGCCAACGTCCTGACTTTC. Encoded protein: CASSGVYSSGANVLTF.

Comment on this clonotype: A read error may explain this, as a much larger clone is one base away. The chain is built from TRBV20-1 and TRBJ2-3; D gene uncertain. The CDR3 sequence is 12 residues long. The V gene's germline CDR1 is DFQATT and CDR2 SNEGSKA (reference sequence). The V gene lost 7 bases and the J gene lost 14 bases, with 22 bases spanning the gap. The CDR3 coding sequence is TGCAGTGTCGGTTCTGACTCCCTGTCGGTGTATTTT. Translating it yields CSVGSDSLSVYF.

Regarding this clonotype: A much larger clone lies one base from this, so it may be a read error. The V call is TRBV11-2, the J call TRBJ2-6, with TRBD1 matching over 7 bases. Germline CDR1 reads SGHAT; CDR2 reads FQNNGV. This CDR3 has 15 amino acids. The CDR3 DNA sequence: TGTGCCAGCAGCCCCAGGGGGTCAGGGGCCAACATCCTGACTTTC. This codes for CASSPRGSGANILTF. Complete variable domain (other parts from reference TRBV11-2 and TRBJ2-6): EAGVAQSPRYKIIEKRQSVAFWCNPISGHATLYWYQQILGQGPKLLIQFQNNGVVDDSQLPKDRFSAERLKGVDSTLKIQPAKLEDSAVYLCASSPRGSGANILTFGAGSRLTVL.

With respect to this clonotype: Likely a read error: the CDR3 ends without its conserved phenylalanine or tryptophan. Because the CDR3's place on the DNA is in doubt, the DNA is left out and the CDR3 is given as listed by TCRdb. The CDR3 reads CASSIAYQPQHL. V and J are TRBV6-1 and TRBJ1-5. Germline V lookup: CDR1 MNHNS, CDR2 SASEGT. The CDR3 is 12 amino acids long, termini counted.

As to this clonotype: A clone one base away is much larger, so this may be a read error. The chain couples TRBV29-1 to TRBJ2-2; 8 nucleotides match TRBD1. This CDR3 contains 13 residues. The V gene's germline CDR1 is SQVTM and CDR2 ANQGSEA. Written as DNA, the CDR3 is TGCTGCGCTTCAGGGGGCCAGACCGGGGAGCTGTTTTTT. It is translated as CCASGGQTGELFF.

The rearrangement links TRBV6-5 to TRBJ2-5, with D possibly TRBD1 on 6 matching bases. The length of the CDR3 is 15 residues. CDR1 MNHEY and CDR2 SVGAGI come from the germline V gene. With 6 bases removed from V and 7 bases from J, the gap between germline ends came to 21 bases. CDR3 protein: CASRAPTGSRGTQYF. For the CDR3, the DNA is TGTGCCAGCAGGGCTCCAACAGGGTCTAGAGGGACCCAGTACTTC.

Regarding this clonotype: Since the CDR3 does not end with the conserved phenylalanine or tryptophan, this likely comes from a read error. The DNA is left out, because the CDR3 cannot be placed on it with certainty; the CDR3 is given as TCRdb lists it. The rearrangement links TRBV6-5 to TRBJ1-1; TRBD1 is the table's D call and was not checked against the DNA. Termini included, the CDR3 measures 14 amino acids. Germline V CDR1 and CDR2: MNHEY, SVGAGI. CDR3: CASSLGGTNTEASY.

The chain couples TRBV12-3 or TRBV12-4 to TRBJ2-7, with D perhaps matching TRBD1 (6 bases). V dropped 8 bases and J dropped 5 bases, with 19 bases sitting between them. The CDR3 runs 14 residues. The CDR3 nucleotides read TGTGCCAGCGGTTCACGGACAGAGAGGGACGAGCAGTACTTC. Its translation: CASGSRTERDEQYF.

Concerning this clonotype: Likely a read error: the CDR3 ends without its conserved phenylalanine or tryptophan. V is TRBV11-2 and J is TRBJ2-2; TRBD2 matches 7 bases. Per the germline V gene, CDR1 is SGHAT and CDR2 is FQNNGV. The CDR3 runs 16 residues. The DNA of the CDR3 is TGTGTCAGCAGCTTAGTGGGCGGGAGTAACACCGGGGAGCTGTTTTCT. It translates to CVSSLVGGSNTGELFS.

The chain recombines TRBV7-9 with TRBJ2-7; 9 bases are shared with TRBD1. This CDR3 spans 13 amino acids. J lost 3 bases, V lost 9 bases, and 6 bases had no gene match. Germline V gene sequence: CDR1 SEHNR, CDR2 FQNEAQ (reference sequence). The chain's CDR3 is CASSGTGNYEQYF. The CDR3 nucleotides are TGTGCCAGTAGTGGGACAGGGAACTACGAGCAGTACTTC.

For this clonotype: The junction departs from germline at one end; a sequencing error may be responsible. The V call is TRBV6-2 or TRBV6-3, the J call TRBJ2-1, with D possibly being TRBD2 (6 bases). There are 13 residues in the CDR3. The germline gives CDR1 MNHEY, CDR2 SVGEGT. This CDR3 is CASTSTKGGKTFF. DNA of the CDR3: TGCGCCAGCACATCCACGAAGGGCGGGAAGACGTTCTTC.

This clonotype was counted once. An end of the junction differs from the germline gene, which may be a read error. The CDR3 region has the DNA TGTGTCAGCAGCCCCATATGGGGGAGGTACAATGAGCAGTTCTTC. Its translation is CVSSPIWGRYNEQFF. The rearrangement uses TRBV14 and TRBJ2-1; D possibly corresponds to TRBD2 (6 bases). Germline V gene sequence: CDR1 SGHDN, CDR2 FVKESK. The CDR3 length is 15 residues.

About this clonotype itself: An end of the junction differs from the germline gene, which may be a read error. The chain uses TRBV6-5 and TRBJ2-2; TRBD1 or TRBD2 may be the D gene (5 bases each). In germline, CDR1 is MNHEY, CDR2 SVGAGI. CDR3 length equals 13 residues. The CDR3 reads CASSYTASGHLFF. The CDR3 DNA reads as TGTGCTAGCAGTTACACGGCGTCGGGGCACCTGTTTTTT.

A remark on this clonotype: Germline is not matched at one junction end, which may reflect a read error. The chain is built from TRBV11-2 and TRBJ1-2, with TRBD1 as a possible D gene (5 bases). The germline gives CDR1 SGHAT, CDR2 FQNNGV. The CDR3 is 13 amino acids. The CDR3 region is CAISSGIYYGNTF. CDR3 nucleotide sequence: TGTGCCATCAGCTCAGGGATTTACTATGGCAACACCTTC.

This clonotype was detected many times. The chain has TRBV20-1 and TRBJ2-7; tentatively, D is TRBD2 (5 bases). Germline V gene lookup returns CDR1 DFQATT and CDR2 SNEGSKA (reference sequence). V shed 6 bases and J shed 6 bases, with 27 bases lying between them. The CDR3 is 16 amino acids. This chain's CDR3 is CSAYQPPSNDSPEQYF. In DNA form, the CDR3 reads TGCAGTGCGTATCAGCCTCCTAGCAACGACTCACCCGAGCAGTACTTC.

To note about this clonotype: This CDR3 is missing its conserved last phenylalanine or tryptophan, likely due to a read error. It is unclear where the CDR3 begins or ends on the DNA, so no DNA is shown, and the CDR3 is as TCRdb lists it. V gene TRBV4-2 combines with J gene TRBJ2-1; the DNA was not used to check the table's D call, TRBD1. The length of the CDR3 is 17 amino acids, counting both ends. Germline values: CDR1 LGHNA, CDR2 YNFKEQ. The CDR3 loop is CASSHSLRDRGCNEQFL.

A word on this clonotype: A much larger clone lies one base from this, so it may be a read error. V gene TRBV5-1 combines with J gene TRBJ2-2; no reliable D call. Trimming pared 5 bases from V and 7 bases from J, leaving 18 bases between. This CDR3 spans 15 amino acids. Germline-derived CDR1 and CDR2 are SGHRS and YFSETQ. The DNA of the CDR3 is TGCGCCAGCAGAAATTCTACTATAGGGATCGGGGAGCTGTTTTTT. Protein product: CASRNSTIGIGELFF. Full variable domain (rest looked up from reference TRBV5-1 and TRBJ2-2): KAGVTQTPRYLIKTRGQQVTLSCSPISGHRSVSWYQQTPGQGLQFLFEYFSETQRNKGNFPGRFSGRQFSNSRSEMNVSTLELGDSALYLCASRNSTIGIGELFFGEGSRLTVL.

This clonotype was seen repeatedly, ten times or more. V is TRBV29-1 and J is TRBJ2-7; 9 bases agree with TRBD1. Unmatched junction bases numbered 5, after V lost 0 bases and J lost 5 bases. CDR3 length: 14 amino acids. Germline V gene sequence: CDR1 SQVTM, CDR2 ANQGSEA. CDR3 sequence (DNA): TGCAGCGTTGAAGATGGGGACAGGGATGACGAGCAGTACTTC. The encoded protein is CSVEDGDRDDEQYF.